This TCR beta chain was captured by sequencing in a study of blood T cell repertoires in COVID-19. As for the study in general: Specimens from acute and convalescent COVID-19 originated in the United States, Italy and Spain.

Measured with immunoSEQ multiplex PCR; TCRdb has only the in-frame clones, and not every one. The sample shows 200,000 or so clones, around four fifths of them seen only once. Trimming took off 6 bases at V and 12 bases at J, with 20 bases between the two ends. There are 13 residues in the CDR3. Germline CDR1 and CDR2: KGHSH and LQKENI. Sequenced sample: peripheral blood. The chain recombines TRBV18 with TRBJ1-1; TRBD1 is a possible D gene (5 bases). The TCR comes from a human donor with acute or convalescent COVID-19. The donor label of this sample is uncertain. DNA for the CDR3: TGTGCCAGCTCCCCGGGGGGGGACGGCCCAACTTTCTTT. The encoded protein is CASSPGGDGPTFF.